This entry is about one TCR beta chain. From germline, CDR1 is ENHRY and CDR2 SYGVKD. CDR3 size: 15 residues. V dropped 3 bases and J dropped 2 bases, with 12 bases sitting between them. The source of the sample is a study of human T cells and chemical hapten exposure. As to time point: patch test 1, 2 weeks after DPC sensitization. Treatment described: therapeutic diphenylcyclopropenone sensitization with weekly scalp DPC. MiXCR, run by TCRdb on the RACE reads, gives a single entry per CDR3 protein. The table has roughly 360,000 distinct CDR3 sequences, roughly 4.8% seen once. The sequenced sample was whole blood, obtained in connection with sensitization to the hapten diphenylcyclopropenone (DPC). The rearrangement joins TRBV10-3 to TRBJ2-3; a possible D gene is TRBD1 (5 bases). This TCR derives from a woman in her fifties or sixties with alopecia areata. Some clones in this sample may be carry-over from other donors' samples. This chain's CDR3 is CAISDGAGSTDTQYF. The CDR3 DNA follows: TGTGCCATCAGTGATGGGGCAGGGTCCACAGATACGCAGTATTTT.